This TCR beta chain was captured by sequencing in a study of T cell repertoires in cytomegalovirus infection. Background on the study: Used in the study were CMV epitopes, some recently identified and HLA-C-restricted, others well-studied and HLA-B-restricted. Study observations and caveats: There were carriers of CMV plus the relevant HLA, and cumulative public TCR beta family frequency identified them.

Each CDR3 protein gets one entry after TCRdb re-called the reads with MiXCR. Of some 920,000 distinct CDR3 sequences in the sample, less than 40% are singletons; the top ten hold more than 12%. As for this clonotype: Its antigen is unidentified.

The clonotype comes from a human donor in good health (CMV status not recorded). Some clones in this sample may be carry-over from other donors' samples. The sample here was cultured CD8+ T cells from PBMCs, taken from culture after CMV antigen stimulation.

CDR3: CASSPRGFSQPQHF. For the CDR3, the DNA is TGTGCCAGCAGTCCCAGGGGGTTTAGTCAGCCCCAGCATTTT. The chain uses TRBV28 and TRBJ1-5, with TRBD1 matching 7 bases. The CDR3 contains 14 residues. V lost 5 bases to trimming and J lost 6 bases; unmatched junction nucleotides: 7. CDR1 and CDR2 from the germline V gene are MDHEN and SYDVKM.